Listed below are T cell receptor beta chains from one sample, sequenced in a study of human T cells and chemical hapten exposure. TCRdb called the RACE reads again in MiXCR, with one record for every CDR3 protein. The table lists 100,000 to 150,000 distinct CDR3 sequences, around an eighth of them singletons. This material consisted of whole blood, taken in connection with sensitization to the hapten diphenylcyclopropenone (DPC). The source is a woman aged 18-35 years with alopecia areata. Some clones in this sample may be carry-over from other donors' samples. The CDR3 runs from the conserved cysteine through the conserved F or W. D genes are given only for firm matches. Size is stated for part of the rows, as once, few or many counts, or as a class when the clone is expanded.

abundance	j_gene	v_gene	d_gene	CDR3nt	CDR3aa
many	TRBJ2-3	TRBV29-1	.	TGCAGCGTTCAGGGACGGAGCACAGATACGCAGTATTTT	CSVQGRSTDTQYF
.	TRBJ2-1	TRBV7-2	TRBD2	TGTGCCAGCAGCCCCGGGGCTAGCGGAAGCAATGAGCAGTTCTTC	CASSPGASGSNEQFF
.	TRBJ1-1	TRBV29-1	.	TGCAGCGCCTATCTCAGGGGAACTGAAGCTTTCTTT	CSAYLRGTEAFF
many	TRBJ1-2	TRBV27	.	TGTGCCAGCAGTTTAAAGGGGTCTAACTATGGCTACACCTTC	CASSLKGSNYGYTF
many	TRBJ1-2	TRBV29-1	.	TGCAGCGTTGTTCAGGGGAACTATGGCTACACCTTC	CSVVQGNYGYTF
.	TRBJ2-7	TRBV3-1	.	TGTGCCAGCAGCCAAGTCGGACCGGGGTCCTACGAGCAGTACTTC	CASSQVGPGSYEQYF
.	TRBJ2-3	TRBV6-6	TRBD2	TGTGCCAGCAGTTCTACTAGCGGGGGGGTCACAGATACGCAGTATTTT	CASSSTSGGVTDTQYF
many	TRBJ2-1	TRBV4-3	TRBD2	TGCGCCAGCAGCCAAGAACGCCTAGCGGGCTACAATGAGCAGTTCTTC	CASSQERLAGYNEQFF
.	TRBJ2-7	TRBV29-1	TRBD1	TGCAGCGTTGTTGAGGGGGCAGGGGAGCAGTACTTC	CSVVEGAGEQYF
.	TRBJ2-7	TRBV12-3/TRBV12-4	.	TGTGCCAGCAGTTTAGCGACCGGCTACGAGCAGTACTTC	CASSLATGYEQYF
many	TRBJ1-2	TRBV7-7	.	TGTGCCAGCAGGGTTGGCTTTGGCTACACCTTC	CASRVGFGYTF
.	TRBJ1-1	TRBV18	TRBD1	TGTGCCAGCTCATCAGATAACAGGGGGAAAGAGACTGAAGCTTTCTTT	CASSSDNRGKETEAFF
many	TRBJ1-6	TRBV27	.	TGTGCCAGCAGCTGGGGACGGGTTGATAATTCACCCCTCCACTTT	CASSWGRVDNSPLHF
.	TRBJ1-1	TRBV6-1	TRBD1	TGTGCCAGTCGGACAGGGCGCTCTGAAGCTTTCTTT	CASRTGRSEAFF
.	TRBJ1-1	TRBV7-2	TRBD1	TGTGCCAGCACCGGGACAGTGAACACTGAAGCTTTCTTT	CASTGTVNTEAFF
few	TRBJ1-1	TRBV6-2/TRBV6-3	TRBD1	TGTGCCAGCAGCACAGCTGACAGGGCGAGAGAAGCTTTCTTT	CASSTADRAREAFF
many	TRBJ1-5	TRBV19	.	TGTGCCAGTAGTCTCAACCCTAATCAGCCCCAGCATTTT	CASSLNPNQPQHF
.	TRBJ1-1	TRBV29-1	.	TGCAGCGTTGAAGGAAGTAGGAACACTGAAGCTTTCTTT	CSVEGSRNTEAFF
many	TRBJ1-6	TRBV7-6	.	TGTGCCAGCAGCTTGGACTCTAATTCACCCCTCCACTTT	CASSLDSNSPLHF
.	TRBJ2-5	TRBV29-1	.	TGCAGCGTCCTGGGACGGATCGACGGAGAGACCCAGTACTTC	CSVLGRIDGETQYF
few	TRBJ1-3	TRBV4-1	TRBD1	TGCGCCAGCAGCCAGCCCGGGACAGGGATTCTCTCTGGAAACACCATATATTTT	CASSQPGTGILSGNTIYF
.	TRBJ1-1	TRBV5-5	.	TGTGCCAGCACCTTCGAGGGTAGCCGACGAGGAGCTTTCTTT	CASTFEGSRRGAFF
.	TRBJ1-1	TRBV6-2/TRBV6-3	TRBD1	TGTGCCAGCAGCCCCGGGACAGGGTTTACGAACACTGAAGCTTTCTTT	CASSPGTGFTNTEAFF
few	TRBJ2-7	TRBV29-1	TRBD1	TGCAGCGTTGAGGATGACAGGGAAAGCTCCTACGAGCAGTACTTC	CSVEDDRESSYEQYF
few	TRBJ2-3	TRBV7-9	.	TGTGCCAGCAGTTCCACACGACGGCGGGAAAGCACAGATACGCAGTATTTT	CASSSTRRRESTDTQYF
.	TRBJ2-7	TRBV6-1	.	TGTGCCACCATTAAAGGGACGGTCACCTACGAGCAGTACTTC	CATIKGTVTYEQYF
few	TRBJ2-7	TRBV10-2	.	TGCGCCAGCAGAGGTGGGGCCGCCTACGAGCAGTACTTC	CASRGGAAYEQYF
.	TRBJ2-7	TRBV7-9	.	TGTGCCAGCAGCTTAGGGCACCCATCCTACGAGCAGTACTTC	CASSLGHPSYEQYF
few	TRBJ1-1	TRBV18	.	TGTGCCAGCTCACCACGGCCCAGTGAAGCTTTCTTT	CASSPRPSEAFF
.	TRBJ1-5	TRBV7-6	TRBD1	TGTGCCAGCAGCCCCGGCCGGGGACAGGGGTTAAGCAATCAGCCCCAGCATTTT	CASSPGRGQGLSNQPQHF
.	TRBJ2-3	TRBV5-1	.	TGCGCCAGCAGCTTGGCCGAAGGGCAAACGCAGTATTTT	CASSLAEGQTQYF
many	TRBJ1-5	TRBV7-9	.	TGTGCCAGCAGCTACGACATTAGCAATCAGCCCCAGCATTTT	CASSYDISNQPQHF
.	TRBJ1-3	TRBV7-9	.	TGTGCCAGCAGCCAGCCGACTGGACAGGGAAACACCATATATTTT	CASSQPTGQGNTIYF
few	TRBJ2-7	TRBV7-2	TRBD2	TGTGCCAGCAGCGTGGGACTAGCGGTCGGTAACGAGCAGTACTTC	CASSVGLAVGNEQYF
few	TRBJ2-1	TRBV23-1	TRBD1	TGCGCCAGCAGTCAAATCAGGGGGCCTCCCCTTACCTACAATGAGCAGTTCTTC	CASSQIRGPPLTYNEQFF
few	TRBJ2-1	TRBV2	.	TGTGCCAGCAGCCCTGGGTCTGACAATGAGCAGTTCTTC	CASSPGSDNEQFF
.	TRBJ2-5	TRBV24-1	.	TGTGCCACCAGTGATTCTGGCCGTACCCAGTACTTC	CATSDSGRTQYF
many	TRBJ2-5	TRBV7-6	.	TGTGCCAGCAGCCCACACAGGGAGACCCAGGACTTC	CASSPHRETQDF
few	TRBJ2-3	TRBV9	TRBD2	TGTGCCAGCAGCCCCACTAGCGGGGGGGCGGCAGATACGCAGTATTTT	CASSPTSGGAADTQYF
few	TRBJ2-7	TRBV7-2	.	TGTGCCAGCAGCTCCTACCATACTTACGAGCAGTACTTC	CASSSYHTYEQYF
.	TRBJ2-2	TRBV7-2	.	TGTGCCAGCAGCTTAGTGGCTAGCGCGGACACCGGGGAGCTGTTTTTT	CASSLVASADTGELFF
many	TRBJ2-3	TRBV7-3	TRBD2	TGTGCCAGCAGCTCTATGCCGGGACTAGCGCCGAATACGCAGTATTTT	CASSSMPGLAPNTQYF
.	TRBJ1-6	TRBV9	.	TGTGCCAGCAGCGTAGGCGGCAATAATTCACCCCTCCACTTT	CASSVGGNNSPLHF
many	TRBJ1-3	TRBV13	.	TGTGCCAGCAGCTTGGGACTCCACTCTGGAAACACCATATATTTT	CASSLGLHSGNTIYF
few	TRBJ1-2	TRBV20-1	TRBD1	TGCAGTGCTAGGGAATCCGGGACAGCCTATGGCTACACCTTC	CSARESGTAYGYTF
.	TRBJ2-6	TRBV7-2	.	TGTGCCAGCAGCACCGGGACAAAAGCCTCGAACGACGTCCTGACTTTC	CASSTGTKASNDVLTF
few	TRBJ2-2	TRBV14	TRBD1	TGTGCCAGCAGCCAAGTTGGGGACAGGAACACCGGGGAGCTGTTTTTT	CASSQVGDRNTGELFF
few	TRBJ1-2	TRBV29-1	.	TGCAGCGTTGTTATGGGTCCCTACTATGGCTACACCTTC	CSVVMGPYYGYTF
few	TRBJ1-5	TRBV9	.	TGTGCCAGCAGCGTAGGGGGGCTTGGCAATCAGCCCCAGCATTTT	CASSVGGLGNQPQHF
many	TRBJ1-2	TRBV4-3	.	TGCGCCAGCAGCCAAGGCATGTCAGGGAACTATGGCTACACCTTC	CASSQGMSGNYGYTF
.	TRBJ2-5	TRBV7-9	.	TGTGCCAGCAGCCAAGCGAGTTTCCGGGACATAAATAGGGAAGAGACCCAGTACTTC	CASSQASFRDINREETQYF
.	TRBJ1-4	TRBV12-3/TRBV12-4	TRBD1	TGTGCCAGCAGACGGGGACAGGGAAGAGAAAAACTGTTTTTT	CASRRGQGREKLFF
once	TRBJ1-1	TRBV4-1	.	TGCGCCAGCAGTCACCAGATCGGCGAGAACACTGAAGCTTTCTTT	CASSHQIGENTEAFF
once	TRBJ2-1	TRBV9	.	TGTGCCAGCAGCGTAGACCAACTGGGTGAGCAGTTCTTC	CASSVDQLGEQFF
.	TRBJ1-2	TRBV28	.	TGTGCCAGCCATACCCGGGGGACTAACTATGGCTACACCTTC	CASHTRGTNYGYTF
many	TRBJ2-3	TRBV7-8	.	TGTGCCAGCAGCTTAGCTGGGGCCGGAGGGAGCACAGATACGCAGTATTTT	CASSLAGAGGSTDTQYF
.	TRBJ2-1	TRBV27	TRBD1	TGTGCCAGCAGTTGGGACAGCAAGGATGAGCAGTTCTTC	CASSWDSKDEQFF
.	TRBJ2-2	TRBV12-3/TRBV12-4	TRBD2	TGTGCCAGCAGGCCGCGCGGGGGGGACACCGGGGAGCTGTTTTTT	CASRPRGGDTGELFF